This is a list of T cell receptor beta chains from one sample in a study of T cells in Graves' hyperthyroidism and ophthalmopathy. TCRdb reanalysed the multiplex PCR reads using MiXCR and keeps one entry per CDR3 protein. Among 540,000 or so distinct CDR3 sequences, approximately 14% were seen once, and the ten largest hold under 8%. Source material: blood. The receptors here all came from a woman in her 30s with Graves' hyperthyroidism. Each CDR3 is given with its conserved first and last residue. D genes are given only for firm matches. Clone size reads once, few, many, or a class if the clone is expanded.

NA	TRBV29-1	few	TRBJ2-3	TGCAGCGCTGTTCCGGGATTCACAGATACGCAGTATTTT	CSAVPGFTDTQYF
NA	TRBV5-5	many	TRBJ2-1	TGTGCCAGCAGCTTGTCTTGGGGGCGACAGAACAATGAGCAGTTCTTC	CASSLSWGRQNNEQFF
TRBD1	TRBV27	many	TRBJ2-2	TGTGCCAGCAGTGGACAGGCGAACACCGGGGAGCTGTTTTTT	CASSGQANTGELFF
NA	TRBV7-9	few	TRBJ1-1	TGTGCCAGCAGCCTAGCGGGGGCTGAAGCTTTCTTT	CASSLAGAEAFF
TRBD1	TRBV6-1	many	TRBJ1-1	TGTGCCAGCAGTATTAGACAGGGACTGAACACTGAAGCTTTCTTT	CASSIRQGLNTEAFF
NA	TRBV12-3/TRBV12-4	many	TRBJ2-1	TGTGCCAGCAGTTTCGGGGGCGATGAGCAGTTCTTC	CASSFGGDEQFF
NA	TRBV6-1	many	TRBJ1-3	TGTGCCAGCAGCTCTCCGAACACCATATATTTT	CASSSPNTIYF
NA	TRBV29-1	few	TRBJ1-4	TGCAGCGCGGTCAATAATAATGAAAAACTGTTTTTT	CSAVNNNEKLFF
NA	TRBV7-9	many	TRBJ2-1	TGTGCCAGTGTTAGCGACGGGAGAGATGGCAATGAGCAGTTCTTC	CASVSDGRDGNEQFF
NA	TRBV15	few	TRBJ2-7	TGTGCCACCAGCAGGGACACTGGCTACGAGCAGTACTTC	CATSRDTGYEQYF
TRBD2	TRBV3-1	many	TRBJ2-3	TGTGCCAGCAGCCAAAGGGGAGCGGGAGGATCAGATACGCAGTATTTT	CASSQRGAGGSDTQYF
NA	TRBV7-8	many	TRBJ2-7	TGTGCCAGCAGCGCCTCCATAGGGGGGGCGCTGGGCGAGCAGTACTTC	CASSASIGGALGEQYF
TRBD1	TRBV11-3	many	TRBJ2-1	TGTGCCAGCAGCCCAAGGACAGGGATTGGCAATGAGCAGTTCTTC	CASSPRTGIGNEQFF